One sample yielded the 13 T cell receptor beta chains listed below, sequenced in a study of T cell responses to AZD1222 COVID-19 vaccine. Profiled with immunoSEQ multiplex PCR; TCRdb holds only in-frame clones, not every one. Of around 94,000 clones in the sample, around 83% were seen once. This specimen consisted of peripheral blood, obtained on day 0 of AZD1222 vaccination. The receptors originated from an adult in good health.

The rearrangement joins TRBV28 to TRBJ2-7; the match to TRBD1 covers 10 bases. Losses at the gene ends were 2 bases for V and 5 bases for J; bases not matched to a gene: 3. The length of the CDR3 is 14 residues. In germline, CDR1 is MDHEN, CDR2 SYDVKM. The CDR3 reads CASSLGTGDDEQYF. The CDR3 DNA reads as TGTGCCAGCAGTTTAGGGACAGGGGATGACGAGCAGTACTTC.

V gene TRBV5-6 combines with J gene TRBJ1-2, with unresolved D. The CDR3 is 12 amino acids. The ends were cut back, 5 bases at V and 5 bases at J, with 10 bases in the middle. Germline V gene data show CDR1 as SGHDT and CDR2 as YYEEEE. CDR3 loop: CASSPGDYGYTF. The CDR3, as DNA: TGTGCCAGCAGTCCAGGTGATTATGGCTACACCTTC.

The V and J genes are TRBV2 and TRBJ1-1; perhaps TRBD1 as D (6 bases). Trimming cost V 2 bases and J 0 bases, with 10 bases left between them. Per the germline V gene, CDR1 is SNHLY and CDR2 is FYNNEI. The CDR3 covers 15 residues. The CDR3 DNA follows: TGTGCCAGCAGTGAAAAAAACAGGGTGAACACTGAAGCTTTCTTT. Translating it yields CASSEKNRVNTEAFF.

The chain recombines TRBV6-2 or TRBV6-3 with TRBJ1-5; TRBD1 is a possible D gene (5 bases). CDR1 MNHEY and CDR2 SVGEGT come from the germline V gene. The CDR3 is made up of 16 amino acids. The V end was cut by 0 bases, the J end by 2 bases, with 11 bases between. The CDR3 spells CASSYSPSRGNQPQHF. The CDR3, as DNA: TGTGCCAGCAGTTACTCTCCGTCCAGGGGCAATCAGCCCCAGCATTTT.

The V and J genes are TRBV10-3 and TRBJ1-3, with D tentatively TRBD1 (6 bases). Germline V gives CDR1 ENHRY, CDR2 SYGVKD. The germline V and J ends were trimmed by 10 bases and 2 bases, with 15 bases remaining between them. The CDR3 is 14 amino acids. CDR3 coding DNA: TGTGCCACGGGGAACGGGGGCGCTGGAAACACCATATATTTT. Translated: CATGNGGAGNTIYF.

V gene TRBV28 combines with J gene TRBJ2-1; possible D gene TRBD2, 5 bases. The CDR3 runs 15 residues. Germline CDR1 is MDHEN and CDR2 is SYDVKM. Between the trimmed V and J ends, which lost 2 bases and 3 bases, there was a span of 11 bases. For the CDR3, the DNA is TGTGCCAGCAGTTTACGAGTGCGGGTCTACAATGAGCAGTTCTTC. This sequence encodes CASSLRVRVYNEQFF.

The V call is TRBV2, the J call TRBJ1-2, with TRBD1 identical over 7 bases. The germline CDR1 and CDR2 sequences are SNHLY and FYNNEI. The CDR3 has 14 amino acids. Unmatched junction bases numbered 5, after V lost 3 bases and J lost 4 bases. The CDR3 DNA is TGTGCCAGCAGTGACCAGGGGGAAGGCTATGGCTACACCTTC. Residues: CASSDQGEGYGYTF.

In regard to this clone: A much larger clone lies one base from this, so it may be a read error. The same CDR3 also results from other DNA sequences found in this sample. This sequence joins TRBV27 and TRBJ1-2; no reliable D call. This CDR3 contains 13 residues. Trimming left V 6 bases short and J 2 bases short, with 10 bases between. The germline CDR1 and CDR2 sequences are MNHEY and SMNVEV (reference sequence). For the CDR3, the DNA is TGTGCCAGCAGCCCCGAAGGGAACTATGGCTACACCTTC. Translated, it gives CASSPEGNYGYTF.

The rearrangement joins TRBV25-1 to TRBJ1-6; D possibly corresponds to TRBD1 (5 bases). V was clipped by 7 bases and J by 5 bases, with 15 bases between them. The CDR3 contains 15 residues. Germline CDR1 MGHDK, CDR2 SYGVNS. The CDR3 sequence is CASKGPGSNNSPLHF. The CDR3 coding sequence is TGTGCCAGCAAGGGGCCGGGATCCAATAATTCACCCCTCCACTTT.

The chain has TRBV5-6 and TRBJ1-2; 7 bases fit TRBD1. Germline lookup yields CDR1 SGHDT and CDR2 YYEEEE. The junction had 13 bases not matched to a gene; V was cut back by 4 bases and J by 4 bases. The CDR3 length is 16 residues. The chain's CDR3 is CASSPRPTGVIYGYTF. In DNA, the CDR3 is TGTGCCAGCAGCCCGCGGCCCACAGGGGTGATCTATGGCTACACCTTC.

The chain carries TRBV6-5 and TRBJ1-1, with TRBD1 matching over 10 bases. Germline lookup yields CDR1 MNHEY and CDR2 SVGAGI. The junction had 3 bases not matched to a gene; V was cut back by 6 bases and J by 5 bases. CDR3 length: 13 residues. The CDR3: CASRGQGVTEAFF. The CDR3 DNA reads as TGTGCCAGCAGAGGACAGGGGGTGACTGAAGCTTTCTTT.

The rearrangement joins TRBV3-1 (or the pseudogene TRBV3-2) to TRBJ1-1; D is uncertain. The CDR3 sequence is 13 residues long. Germline loops: CDR1 LGHDT, CDR2 YNNKEL (reference sequence). Trimming shortened V by 3 bases and J by 2 bases, and 7 bases separated the two germline ends. In DNA form, the CDR3 reads TGTGCCAGCAGCCACCACACAAACACTGAAGCTTTCTTT. Translated, it gives CASSHHTNTEAFF.

The V gene is TRBV6-5, the J gene TRBJ1-4; weak D call: TRBD1 (6 bases). V was pared by 2 bases and J by 6 bases, with 10 bases between. CDR3 length: 14 amino acids. Germline CDR1 reads MNHEY; CDR2 reads SVGAGI. Here the CDR3 reads CASSYGGRDEKLFF. The CDR3 nucleotides read TGTGCCAGCAGTTACGGGGGGCGGGATGAAAAACTGTTTTTT.